A single T cell receptor beta chain is shown here with its context. Its antigen is still unknown. After removal of 5 bases from V and 9 bases from J, the junction contained 9 bases not matched to a gene. Germline-derived CDR1 and CDR2 are SNHLY and FYNNEI. The CDR3 contains 15 residues. The sample is drawn from a study of cytomegalovirus exposure and HLA in healthy donors. Findings and limits, study-wide: As a later analysis showed, a missense DCLRE1C variant was linked to trimming of TCR beta V- and J-genes.

Primers: 60 Vbeta forward and 13 Jbeta reverse. Profiling relied on immunoSEQ multiplex PCR, and the TCRdb table lists in-frame clones only, not all of them. The sample lists 100,000 to 150,000 clones, 73% occurring once. This sequence was found in a woman in her forties in good health and CMV-seropositive. The sequencing input was PBMCs. This sequence joins TRBV2 and TRBJ2-1; TRBD2 agrees at 11 bases. In DNA, the CDR3 is TGTGCCAGCAGTCGAATAGCGGGGGGGCAGAGTGAGCAGTTCTTC. It translates to CASSRIAGGQSEQFF.